Detailed here is one T cell receptor beta chain. This record belongs to a study of blood T cells in healthy people across ages. The study recruited healthy Caucasian donors from Russia who were aged about 6 to 95. Per-sample yields of isolated PBMCs were at least 6.5 million. Per sample, no less than 5.5 micrograms of total RNA were extracted. This CDR3 contains 15 residues. CDR1 SGDLS and CDR2 YYNGEE come from the germline V gene. Trimming took 2 bases from V and 0 from J, leaving 9 bases between them. For the second PCR, which ran for about 7 to 11 cycles, a sample-barcoded 5' primer and a J-beta primer mix were used. Each TCR beta cDNA got a 12-nucleotide random molecular identifier. TCRdb fed the 5' RACE reads into MiXCR, producing one record per CDR3 protein. The table shows approximately 800,000 distinct CDR3 sequences, with roughly 53% occurring only once.

The rearrangement links TRBV9 to TRBJ2-1; possible D gene TRBD1, 6 bases. Sequenced input: blood. The origin of this receptor is a man older than 75 in good health. The CDR3 sequence is CASSVTGSSYNEQFF. In nucleotides, the CDR3 is TGTGCCAGCAGCGTTACAGGGAGCTCCTACAATGAGCAGTTCTTC.